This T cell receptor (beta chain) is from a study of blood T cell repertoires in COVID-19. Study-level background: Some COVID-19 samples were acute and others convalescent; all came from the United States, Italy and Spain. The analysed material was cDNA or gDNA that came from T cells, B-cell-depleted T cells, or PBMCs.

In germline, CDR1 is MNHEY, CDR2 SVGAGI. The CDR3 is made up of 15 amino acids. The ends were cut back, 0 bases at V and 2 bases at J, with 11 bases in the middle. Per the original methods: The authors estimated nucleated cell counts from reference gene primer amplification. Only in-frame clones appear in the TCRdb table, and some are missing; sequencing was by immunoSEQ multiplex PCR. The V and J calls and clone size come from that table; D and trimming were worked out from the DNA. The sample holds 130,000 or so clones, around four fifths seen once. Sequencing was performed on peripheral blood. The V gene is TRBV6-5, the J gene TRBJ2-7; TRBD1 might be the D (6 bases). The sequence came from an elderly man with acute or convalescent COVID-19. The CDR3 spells CASSYSGTGTYEQYF. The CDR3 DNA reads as TGTGCCAGCAGTTACTCGGGCACAGGGACCTACGAGCAGTACTTC.